A selection of T cell receptor beta chains follows, all from one sample in a study of blood T cell repertoires in COVID-19. Using immunoSEQ multiplex PCR, the repertoire was profiled, and TCRdb retains in-frame clones only, with some absent. In the table there are some 85,000 clones, roughly 82% of which are singletons. The sample was peripheral blood. These receptor sequences come from a woman of 80 years or more with active or convalescent COVID-19. The CDR3 runs from the conserved cysteine through the conserved F or W. Each record gives: clone size, J gene, D gene, V gene, CDR3 DNA, CDR3 protein. D genes are given only for firm matches. The size field is filled for only some rows; it gives once, few, many or a size class.

size: few; J: TRBJ1-4; D: .; V: TRBV7-2; DNA: TGTGCCAGCAGCTCAGCTCCAAATGAAAAACTGTTTTTT; CDR3: CASSSAPNEKLFF
size: .; J: TRBJ2-7; D: .; V: TRBV6-5; DNA: TGTGCCAGCAGTTCCTACGCCACGGGGTGGAAGTACGAGCAGTACTTC; CDR3: CASSSYATGWKYEQYF
size: .; J: TRBJ2-7; D: TRBD1; V: TRBV5-8; DNA: TGTGCCAGCAGCTTCGACAGGGGCCACGAGCAGTACTTC; CDR3: CASSFDRGHEQYF
size: .; J: TRBJ1-1; D: .; V: TRBV30; DNA: TGTGCCTGGAGTGCGGTAAGGAACACTGAAGCTTTCTTT; CDR3: CAWSAVRNTEAFF
size: once; J: TRBJ1-1; D: TRBD1; V: TRBV7-2; DNA: TGTGCCAGCAGCTGGACCGGGACAGGGGTGGGGACTGAAGCTTTCTTT; CDR3: CASSWTGTGVGTEAFF
size: .; J: TRBJ2-5; D: TRBD1; V: TRBV2; DNA: TGTGCCAGCAGTGATGGACAGGGGGTCGTCGAGACCCAGTACTTC; CDR3: CASSDGQGVVETQYF
size: .; J: TRBJ1-1; D: .; V: TRBV14; DNA: TGTGCCAGCAGCCAAGATCCCAGGGCCGAAGCTTTCTTT; CDR3: CASSQDPRAEAFF
size: .; J: TRBJ2-3; D: TRBD2; V: TRBV9; DNA: TGTGCCCGCAGCGGGGGCGGGGGGGCCGATACGCAGTATTTT; CDR3: CARSGGGGADTQYF
size: .; J: TRBJ1-4; D: .; V: TRBV10-3; DNA: TGTGCCATCAGTGAGTTACAGGCTCCCGAAGGAAAACTGTTTTTT; CDR3: CAISELQAPEGKLFF
size: .; J: TRBJ2-5; D: TRBD2; V: TRBV5-1; DNA: TGCGCCAGCAGCTCTTTTAGCGGGGGCAACCAAGAGACCCAGTACTTC; CDR3: CASSSFSGGNQETQYF
size: .; J: TRBJ2-7; D: .; V: TRBV4-1; DNA: TGCGCCAGCAGCCAAGATCTCGCGAGGGAGCAGTACTTC; CDR3: CASSQDLAREQYF
size: .; J: TRBJ2-1; D: TRBD2; V: TRBV6-4; DNA: TGTGCCAGCAGTGCTTCCTTAGCGGGGGAGCAGTTCTTC; CDR3: CASSASLAGEQFF
size: few; J: TRBJ1-1; D: .; V: TRBV11-3; DNA: TGTGCCAGCAGCCCGCCGGGAGTTGATGTCAGGATCCACACTGAAGCTTTCTTT; CDR3: CASSPPGVDVRIHTEAFF
size: .; J: TRBJ1-2; D: TRBD1; V: TRBV6-6; DNA: TGTGCCAGCAGCGTCCCGGGACAGGCCGTCTATGGCTACACCTTC; CDR3: CASSVPGQAVYGYTF
size: .; J: TRBJ2-2; D: TRBD1; V: TRBV7-2; DNA: TGTGCCAGCAGCCGGGACAGGGCGAGTACCGGGGAGCTGTTTTTT; CDR3: CASSRDRASTGELFF
size: .; J: TRBJ1-1; D: TRBD1; V: TRBV9; DNA: TGTGCCAGCAGCGCAACAGGGGGCCCGAACACTGAAGCTTTCTTT; CDR3: CASSATGGPNTEAFF
size: once; J: TRBJ1-3; D: .; V: TRBV3-1/TRBV3-2; DNA: TGTGCCAGCAGCGCCACAGGTGTCTCTGGAAACACCATATATTTT; CDR3: CASSATGVSGNTIYF
size: .; J: TRBJ2-5; D: TRBD2; V: TRBV2; DNA: TGTGCCAGCAGCGACCCTCGAGGAGGCGGGGGGATACAAGAGACCCAGTACTTC; CDR3: CASSDPRGGGGIQETQYF
size: .; J: TRBJ2-3; D: TRBD2; V: TRBV3-1/TRBV3-2; DNA: TGTGCCAGCAGCCAAGGGGGTAGCGGGGCTAGCGGGGGGACAGATACGCAGTATTTT; CDR3: CASSQGGSGASGGTDTQYF
size: few; J: TRBJ2-3; D: .; V: TRBV7-2; DNA: TGTGCCAGCAGCTTAGACTCAGGGAGCACAGATACGCAGTATTTT; CDR3: CASSLDSGSTDTQYF
size: few; J: TRBJ1-1; D: TRBD1; V: TRBV9; DNA: TGTGCCAGCAGCCCCCAAGGGGGGACAGGATACACTGAAGCTTTCTTT; CDR3: CASSPQGGTGYTEAFF
size: .; J: TRBJ1-6; D: .; V: TRBV21-1; DNA: TGTGCCAGCAGCAAAATGAGGTGTAATTCACCCCTCCACTTT; CDR3: CASSKMRCNSPLHF
size: .; J: TRBJ2-2; D: TRBD2; V: TRBV7-6; DNA: TGTGCCAGCAGTATAGCGGGGGGGCCCACCGGGGAGCTGTTTTTT; CDR3: CASSIAGGPTGELFF
size: once; J: TRBJ2-7; D: TRBD1; V: TRBV4-3; DNA: TGCGCCAGCAGCCAAGGTGGGACAGGATTATACGAGCAGTACTTC; CDR3: CASSQGGTGLYEQYF
size: .; J: TRBJ1-1; D: TRBD1; V: TRBV20-1; DNA: TGCAGTGCTAGTACAGGGGTCGCTTCTCGGGCTTTCTTT; CDR3: CSASTGVASRAFF
size: .; J: TRBJ1-5; D: .; V: TRBV18; DNA: TGTGCCAGCTCACCAGGGCAGGGGAATAGCAATCAGCCCCAGCATTTT; CDR3: CASSPGQGNSNQPQHF
size: .; J: TRBJ2-3; D: TRBD2; V: TRBV14; DNA: TGTGCCAGCAGCCCGGGACTAGGCGTGAGGACAGATACGCAGTATTTT; CDR3: CASSPGLGVRTDTQYF
size: .; J: TRBJ2-1; D: TRBD2; V: TRBV9; DNA: TGTGCCAGCAGCGCGCGGGGGGGAGACTACAATGAGCAGTTCTTC; CDR3: CASSARGGDYNEQFF
size: .; J: TRBJ1-5; D: .; V: TRBV28; DNA: TGTGCCAGCAGCCCGAGCCGGGGGGTAAGTGGGCAGCCCCAGCATTTT; CDR3: CASSPSRGVSGQPQHF
size: .; J: TRBJ2-4; D: .; V: TRBV24-1; DNA: TGTGCCACCAGTGACTCAGGATTTAGATGGGACATTCAGTACTTC; CDR3: CATSDSGFRWDIQYF
size: .; J: TRBJ1-1; D: .; V: TRBV12-3/TRBV12-4; DNA: TGTGCCAGCAGTCAAGGGCAGGGAGCTTTCTTT; CDR3: CASSQGQGAFF
size: .; J: TRBJ1-2; D: TRBD1; V: TRBV24-1; DNA: TGTGCCACCAGTGATACCCGGGACAGGGGCAGCTATGGCTACACCTTC; CDR3: CATSDTRDRGSYGYTF
size: .; J: TRBJ1-5; D: TRBD1; V: TRBV19; DNA: TGTGCCAGTAGTGTACAGGGGACCGATCAGCCCCAGCATTTT; CDR3: CASSVQGTDQPQHF
size: .; J: TRBJ1-6; D: .; V: TRBV30; DNA: TGTGCCTGGGAAGATCGGTCACCCCTCCACTTT; CDR3: CAWEDRSPLHF
size: once; J: TRBJ1-6; D: .; V: TRBV19; DNA: TGTGCCAGTAGTAGCGGCCGGGGGGTTAATTCACCCCTCCACTTT; CDR3: CASSSGRGVNSPLHF
size: .; J: TRBJ1-1; D: TRBD1; V: TRBV9; DNA: TGTGCCAGCAGCACCATGACAGGGATGAACACTGAAGCTTTCTTT; CDR3: CASSTMTGMNTEAFF
size: .; J: TRBJ2-1; D: TRBD1; V: TRBV5-8; DNA: TGTGCCAGCAGTTTGGGACAGGGGGCGAACAATGAGCAGTTCTTC; CDR3: CASSLGQGANNEQFF
size: many; J: TRBJ2-1; D: TRBD2; V: TRBV7-2; DNA: TGTGCCAGCAGCCCCATCGGGGGGAGCCTGAACACGAAGTTCTTC; CDR3: CASSPIGGSLNTKFF
size: .; J: TRBJ2-4; D: .; V: TRBV7-9; DNA: TGTGCCAGCAGTCCTAACGTAGCCAAAAACATTCAGTACTTC; CDR3: CASSPNVAKNIQYF
size: .; J: TRBJ1-3; D: TRBD1; V: TRBV5-1; DNA: TGCGCCAGCAGCGAATCACAGGGGACCGCGAGCACCATATATTTT; CDR3: CASSESQGTASTIYF
size: .; J: TRBJ2-5; D: TRBD2; V: TRBV12-3/TRBV12-4; DNA: TGTGCCAGCAGCCCCGGGGGGGAGACCCAGTACTTC; CDR3: CASSPGGETQYF
size: few; J: TRBJ2-3; D: TRBD2; V: TRBV2; DNA: TGTGCCAGCAGGGCGGGACTAGCGATGAGAGATACGCAGTATTTT; CDR3: CASRAGLAMRDTQYF
size: .; J: TRBJ1-6; D: TRBD1; V: TRBV30; DNA: TGTGCCTGGAAGAGAGGACAGGTAGAGTCTTCACCCCTCCACTTT; CDR3: CAWKRGQVESSPLHF
size: .; J: TRBJ1-1; D: .; V: TRBV7-2; DNA: TGTGCCAGCAGCATTACGACAGGATTGGAGACTGAAGCTTTCTTT; CDR3: CASSITTGLETEAFF
size: .; J: TRBJ1-1; D: .; V: TRBV27; DNA: TGTGCCAGCAAACGGGAGCGAGGCACTGAAGCTTTCTTT; CDR3: CASKRERGTEAFF
size: .; J: TRBJ2-1; D: .; V: TRBV6-2/TRBV6-3; DNA: TGTGCCAGCACCCCGGACACCGAGGACTACAATGAGCAGTTCTTC; CDR3: CASTPDTEDYNEQFF
size: .; J: TRBJ2-7; D: TRBD1; V: TRBV5-1; DNA: TGCGCCAGCAGCGGACAGGGGGCGGGCGAGCAGTACTTC; CDR3: CASSGQGAGEQYF
size: .; J: TRBJ2-5; D: .; V: TRBV27; DNA: TGTGCCAGCAGTCATGGGCAGACTAGTATTAAAGAGACCCAGTACTTC; CDR3: CASSHGQTSIKETQYF
size: few; J: TRBJ1-2; D: .; V: TRBV9; DNA: TGTGCCAGCAGCGCCAACGGGGGGCTTAGCGGCTACACCTTC; CDR3: CASSANGGLSGYTF
size: .; J: TRBJ2-3; D: .; V: TRBV7-2; DNA: TGTGCCAGCAGCCCCAAAGGGGGGGCTGTTAGGGATACGCAGTATTTT; CDR3: CASSPKGGAVRDTQYF
size: .; J: TRBJ2-3; D: .; V: TRBV19; DNA: TGTGCCAGTAGTAACCCCGGCGGGGGCCTAAAAAGCACAGATACGCAGTATTTT; CDR3: CASSNPGGGLKSTDTQYF
size: .; J: TRBJ1-4; D: .; V: TRBV5-4; DNA: TGTGCCAGCAGCTTGGAGAGGGATGCAACTAATGAAAAACTGTTTTTT; CDR3: CASSLERDATNEKLFF
size: few; J: TRBJ1-5; D: TRBD1; V: TRBV6-2/TRBV6-3; DNA: TGTGCCAGCAGTCCCACAGGGGGCGGTTTTAGCAATCAGCCCCAGCATTTT; CDR3: CASSPTGGGFSNQPQHF